These T cell receptor beta chains were read from a single sample in a study of circulating and synovial CD4+ cells in juvenile arthritis. Only in-frame clones appear in the TCRdb table, and some are missing; sequencing was by immunoSEQ multiplex PCR. The sample has over 30,000 clones, roughly 94% seen once. The sample was CD4+ T cells from blood. The receptor set was obtained from a human donor with juvenile idiopathic arthritis. Both conserved end residues are part of each CDR3. The D gene is left open where the match is weak. Part of the rows lack a size; the others show once, few, many or a class for expanded clones.

v_call: TRBV27; d_call: NA; j_call: TRBJ1-6; clone_size: NA; cdr3_nt: TGTGCCAGCAGCCCCAAAATCTCCTATAATTCCCCCCTCCACTTT; cdr3_aa: CASSPKISYNSPLHF
v_call: TRBV27; d_call: NA; j_call: TRBJ2-5; clone_size: NA; cdr3_nt: TGTGCCAGCAGTTCCCTCTTCGGGACACCACAAGAGACCCAGTACTTC; cdr3_aa: CASSSLFGTPQETQYF
v_call: TRBV4-2; d_call: TRBD2; j_call: TRBJ2-1; clone_size: NA; cdr3_nt: TGTGCCAGCAGCCTGGGAGGAGCGGGGGGCCCCCATGAGCAGTTCTTC; cdr3_aa: CASSLGGAGGPHEQFF
v_call: TRBV12-5; d_call: TRBD1; j_call: TRBJ2-5; clone_size: NA; cdr3_nt: TGTGCTAGTGGTTTGGTCCATTTGAGGACAGGGGATGGGTCAGAGACCCAGTACTTC; cdr3_aa: CASGLVHLRTGDGSETQYF
v_call: TRBV7-2; d_call: NA; j_call: TRBJ1-1; clone_size: NA; cdr3_nt: TGTGCCAGCAGCTCGGTCGACAGTTACACTGAAGCTTTCTTT; cdr3_aa: CASSSVDSYTEAFF
v_call: TRBV7-2; d_call: TRBD1; j_call: TRBJ2-3; clone_size: once; cdr3_nt: TGTGCCAGCAGTGACCCGGGACAGACCACAGATACGCAGTATTTT; cdr3_aa: CASSDPGQTTDTQYF
v_call: TRBV5-4; d_call: NA; j_call: TRBJ2-3; clone_size: NA; cdr3_nt: TGTGCCAGCGGGCGACAGCAGGATACGCAGTATTTT; cdr3_aa: CASGRQQDTQYF
v_call: TRBV2; d_call: TRBD2; j_call: TRBJ2-4; clone_size: NA; cdr3_nt: TGTGCCAGCAGTGAATCGGTCACGGGACTAGCGGGGGGCCGGAACATTCAGTACTTC; cdr3_aa: CASSESVTGLAGGRNIQYF
v_call: TRBV7-6; d_call: TRBD1; j_call: TRBJ1-3; clone_size: NA; cdr3_nt: TGTGCCAGCAGCTTAGGGGCAGGGGGCAAGTCTGGAAACACCATATATTTT; cdr3_aa: CASSLGAGGKSGNTIYF
v_call: TRBV28; d_call: NA; j_call: TRBJ2-3; clone_size: NA; cdr3_nt: TGTGCCAGCAGTCCACCGGGACTGAGCACAGATACGCAGTATTTT; cdr3_aa: CASSPPGLSTDTQYF
v_call: TRBV9; d_call: TRBD1; j_call: TRBJ2-4; clone_size: NA; cdr3_nt: TGTGCCAGCAGCGAAAGACAGGGAAAAAACATTCAGTACTTC; cdr3_aa: CASSERQGKNIQYF
v_call: TRBV6-4; d_call: TRBD1; j_call: TRBJ2-6; clone_size: NA; cdr3_nt: TGTGCCAGCAGTGAGGGACAGGGCAACGTCCTGACTTTC; cdr3_aa: CASSEGQGNVLTF
v_call: TRBV7-9; d_call: TRBD1; j_call: TRBJ1-1; clone_size: NA; cdr3_nt: TGTGCCAGCAGCCCCGGGACAGGGGTTCACACTGAAGCTTTCTTT; cdr3_aa: CASSPGTGVHTEAFF
v_call: TRBV11-1; d_call: NA; j_call: TRBJ2-2; clone_size: NA; cdr3_nt: TGTGCCAGCAGCTTAGGACTGGCGAACACCGGGGAGCTGTTTTTT; cdr3_aa: CASSLGLANTGELFF
v_call: TRBV6-5; d_call: TRBD1; j_call: TRBJ1-2; clone_size: NA; cdr3_nt: TGTGCCAGCAGTGCGACAGGGGGTTCCTCCTATGGCTACACCTTC; cdr3_aa: CASSATGGSSYGYTF
v_call: TRBV18; d_call: NA; j_call: TRBJ2-7; clone_size: NA; cdr3_nt: TGTGCCAGCTCTCCCCGGCAGGTCGGCGAGCAGTACTTC; cdr3_aa: CASSPRQVGEQYF
v_call: TRBV7-9; d_call: TRBD1; j_call: TRBJ2-2; clone_size: NA; cdr3_nt: TGTGCCAGCAGCTTAGGACAGGGCACCGGGGAGCTGTTTTTT; cdr3_aa: CASSLGQGTGELFF
v_call: TRBV4-2; d_call: TRBD1; j_call: TRBJ2-7; clone_size: NA; cdr3_nt: TGTGCCAGCAGCCAAGACTGGACAGGAACCTACGAGCAGTACTTC; cdr3_aa: CASSQDWTGTYEQYF
v_call: TRBV2; d_call: TRBD1; j_call: TRBJ2-7; clone_size: NA; cdr3_nt: TGTGCCAGCAGTGACAGGGGGCGCGACGAGCAGTACTTC; cdr3_aa: CASSDRGRDEQYF
v_call: TRBV7-3; d_call: NA; j_call: TRBJ2-2; clone_size: NA; cdr3_nt: TGTGCCAGCAGCTTAGGCCAGGGCCACACCGGGGAGCTGTTTTTT; cdr3_aa: CASSLGQGHTGELFF
v_call: TRBV6-5; d_call: TRBD1; j_call: TRBJ2-3; clone_size: NA; cdr3_nt: TGTGCCACCTCGAGGGCCGACAGGGCCTGGGATACGCAGTATTTT; cdr3_aa: CATSRADRAWDTQYF
v_call: TRBV30; d_call: TRBD1; j_call: TRBJ2-5; clone_size: NA; cdr3_nt: TGTGCCTCCGACAGGGGTTGGGTTCAAGAGACCCAGTACTTC; cdr3_aa: CASDRGWVQETQYF
v_call: TRBV6-5; d_call: NA; j_call: TRBJ1-2; clone_size: NA; cdr3_nt: TGTGCCAGCAGCGGGGCTAACTATGGCTACACCTTC; cdr3_aa: CASSGANYGYTF
v_call: TRBV4-2; d_call: NA; j_call: TRBJ2-7; clone_size: few; cdr3_nt: TGTGCCAGCAGCCAAACCCCCGCGAGCTCCTACGAGCAGTACTTC; cdr3_aa: CASSQTPASSYEQYF
v_call: TRBV7-2; d_call: TRBD2; j_call: TRBJ2-3; clone_size: NA; cdr3_nt: TGTGCCAGCAGCCAGAGGAGGGGAGGGACAGATACGCAGTATTTT; cdr3_aa: CASSQRRGGTDTQYF
v_call: TRBV25-1; d_call: TRBD1; j_call: TRBJ1-6; clone_size: NA; cdr3_nt: TGTGCCAGCAGTGAAGGGGACAGGGGTCCCCTCCACTTT; cdr3_aa: CASSEGDRGPLHF
v_call: TRBV18; d_call: TRBD2; j_call: TRBJ2-3; clone_size: once; cdr3_nt: TGTGCCAGCACCTCCCTAGCGGGGGGCAGTTTTAGCACAGATACGCAGTATTTT; cdr3_aa: CASTSLAGGSFSTDTQYF
v_call: TRBV10-3; d_call: TRBD2; j_call: TRBJ2-7; clone_size: NA; cdr3_nt: TGTGCCATCCGATCCGGGACTAGGAACGAGCAGTACTTC; cdr3_aa: CAIRSGTRNEQYF
v_call: TRBV18; d_call: TRBD1; j_call: TRBJ1-1; clone_size: NA; cdr3_nt: TGTGCCAGCTCACCCGGGTCGCAGGGGGGTGCTGAAGCTTTCTTT; cdr3_aa: CASSPGSQGGAEAFF
v_call: TRBV4-3; d_call: NA; j_call: TRBJ1-1; clone_size: NA; cdr3_nt: TGCGCCAGCAGCCAACCCGCCAGGGCCGGCTACACTGAAGCTTTCTTT; cdr3_aa: CASSQPARAGYTEAFF
v_call: TRBV5-1; d_call: NA; j_call: TRBJ1-6; clone_size: NA; cdr3_nt: TGCGCCAGCAGCTTTAGAGACTCCTATAATTCCCCCCTCCACTTT; cdr3_aa: CASSFRDSYNSPLHF
v_call: TRBV7-9; d_call: NA; j_call: TRBJ1-1; clone_size: NA; cdr3_nt: TGTGCCAGCAGCTTAGACGTGGGGCTGGGTAAAGCTTTCTTT; cdr3_aa: CASSLDVGLGKAFF
v_call: TRBV2; d_call: TRBD1; j_call: TRBJ2-3; clone_size: once; cdr3_nt: TGTGCCAGCGCACAGGGGTTAGGCACAGATACGCAGTATTTT; cdr3_aa: CASAQGLGTDTQYF
v_call: TRBV5-4; d_call: NA; j_call: TRBJ1-6; clone_size: NA; cdr3_nt: TGTGCCAGCAGCTTAGGTTCCGGGGATGATTCACCCCTCCACTTT; cdr3_aa: CASSLGSGDDSPLHF
v_call: TRBV5-1; d_call: NA; j_call: TRBJ1-1; clone_size: NA; cdr3_nt: TGCGCCAGCAGCTTGGCCGGGATAAACACTGAAGCTTTCTTT; cdr3_aa: CASSLAGINTEAFF
v_call: TRBV2; d_call: NA; j_call: TRBJ1-4; clone_size: NA; cdr3_nt: TGTGCCAGCAGTGACACCTTTCGGGGAAAACTGTTTTTT; cdr3_aa: CASSDTFRGKLFF
v_call: TRBV2; d_call: NA; j_call: TRBJ1-2; clone_size: NA; cdr3_nt: TGTGCCAGCACCCCCGACAGTTTGGGTGGCTACACCTTC; cdr3_aa: CASTPDSLGGYTF
v_call: TRBV6-6; d_call: NA; j_call: TRBJ2-3; clone_size: NA; cdr3_nt: TGTGCCAGCAGCCGGGGGGCGAAAGATACGCAGTATTTT; cdr3_aa: CASSRGAKDTQYF
v_call: TRBV7-2; d_call: TRBD1; j_call: TRBJ2-3; clone_size: NA; cdr3_nt: TGTGCCAGCAGCCACGACAGGGGGGTCAGGGATACGCAGTATTTT; cdr3_aa: CASSHDRGVRDTQYF
v_call: TRBV5-1; d_call: TRBD1; j_call: TRBJ1-1; clone_size: NA; cdr3_nt: TGCGCCAGCAGCTCAACTGGGGCAGGGGGCTGGAGAGCTTTCTTT; cdr3_aa: CASSSTGAGGWRAFF
v_call: TRBV19; d_call: TRBD2; j_call: TRBJ2-1; clone_size: NA; cdr3_nt: TGTGCCAGTACCTCCAGGCGGGGGAGATACAATGAGCAGTTCTTC; cdr3_aa: CASTSRRGRYNEQFF
v_call: TRBV4-2; d_call: NA; j_call: TRBJ2-7; clone_size: NA; cdr3_nt: TGTGCCAGCAGCCAAGACGAAGTAGGGGGAGTCGAGCAGTACTTC; cdr3_aa: CASSQDEVGGVEQYF
v_call: TRBV25-1; d_call: TRBD1; j_call: TRBJ1-6; clone_size: NA; cdr3_nt: TGTGCCAGCAGGATGGACAGGGGGGATTCACCCCTCCACTTT; cdr3_aa: CASRMDRGDSPLHF
v_call: TRBV6-5; d_call: TRBD1; j_call: TRBJ2-1; clone_size: once; cdr3_nt: TGTGCCAGCAGTTACCCGACAGGGCCCGGTAATGAGCAGTTCTTC; cdr3_aa: CASSYPTGPGNEQFF
v_call: TRBV9; d_call: TRBD2; j_call: TRBJ2-2; clone_size: NA; cdr3_nt: TGTGCCAGCAGCCCCACTAGCGGGGCGAACACCGGGGAGCTGTTTTTT; cdr3_aa: CASSPTSGANTGELFF
v_call: TRBV9; d_call: TRBD2; j_call: TRBJ2-3; clone_size: NA; cdr3_nt: TGTGCCAGCAGCCGGACTAGCGGGGGCACAGATACGCAGTATTTT; cdr3_aa: CASSRTSGGTDTQYF
v_call: TRBV7-2; d_call: NA; j_call: TRBJ1-2; clone_size: NA; cdr3_nt: TGTGCCAGCAGCTTAGGCAGGGTTCCTACTAACTATGGCTACACCTTC; cdr3_aa: CASSLGRVPTNYGYTF
v_call: TRBV7-9; d_call: TRBD1; j_call: TRBJ1-2; clone_size: NA; cdr3_nt: TGTGCCAGCAGCTTGCCAGGGGGTAATGGCTACACCTTC; cdr3_aa: CASSLPGGNGYTF
v_call: TRBV4-1; d_call: TRBD1; j_call: TRBJ1-6; clone_size: NA; cdr3_nt: TGCGCCAGCAGCCAGGACCCGGGACAGGTGAATTCCCCCCTCCACTTT; cdr3_aa: CASSQDPGQVNSPLHF
v_call: TRBV7-9; d_call: TRBD1; j_call: TRBJ1-5; clone_size: NA; cdr3_nt: TGTGCCAGCAGCCTGGAACAGGGGGCCAAAGGCAATCAGCCCCAGCATTTT; cdr3_aa: CASSLEQGAKGNQPQHF
v_call: TRBV19; d_call: TRBD1; j_call: TRBJ1-6; clone_size: NA; cdr3_nt: TGTGCCTCCTCGACAGGGGCGGATAATTCACCCCTCCACTTT; cdr3_aa: CASSTGADNSPLHF
v_call: TRBV11-2; d_call: TRBD2; j_call: TRBJ2-1; clone_size: NA; cdr3_nt: TGTGCCAGCAGCTTAGATTTGAGAGGACTAGCTTCCTACAATGAGCAGTTCTTC; cdr3_aa: CASSLDLRGLASYNEQFF
v_call: TRBV9; d_call: TRBD2; j_call: TRBJ2-3; clone_size: NA; cdr3_nt: TGTGCCAGAGACGGGGGGACTACTAGCACAGATACGCAGTATTTT; cdr3_aa: CARDGGTTSTDTQYF